The rows below give T cell receptor beta chains drawn from one sample of a study of long-term antiretroviral therapy in people with HIV. Produced via immunoSEQ multiplex PCR; TCRdb's table is partial and in-frame only. The sample has 9,500 to 11,000 clones; 84% are singletons. Sequenced material: unsorted PBMCs, taken about 7 years after starting antiretroviral therapy. Receptors were obtained from a man aged 45 to 65 with HIV. Each CDR3 is given with its conserved first and last residue. D genes are given only for firm matches. Where a row states a size, it is once, few, many or the class of an expanded clone; other rows omit it.

clone_size v_call d_call cdr3_aa
NA TRBV4-1 NA CASSPNLDRNYNSPLHF
NA TRBV7-8 NA CASTVTVNTEAFF
NA TRBV2 NA CASSEGSVFSGANVLTF
few TRBV13 TRBD1 CASSSLLDRVGGYTF
NA TRBV30 NA CAWSGTNWDTQYF
NA TRBV6-1 NA CASSGVQEMLHEQYF
once TRBV4-2 TRBD1 CASSLSEGQGSGYTF
NA TRBV5-1 NA CASSLEGSTEAFF
NA TRBV4-1 NA CASAPLLQGTDTQYF
once TRBV10-3 NA CAISEGQGLDGYTF
NA TRBV7-9 NA CASSPRRSMNTEAFF
few TRBV5-4 NA CASSLPNNEQFF
NA TRBV5-1 TRBD1 CASSLGQGATEQYF
NA TRBV7-8 NA CASSASGLPARNTGELFF
NA TRBV5-6 NA CASSSNQGTLYYGYTF
NA TRBV7-9 NA CASSLAGTVLNTEAFF
few TRBV7-9 NA CASSLISNEQFF
NA TRBV10-3 NA CAISGRGDGYTF
NA TRBV2 TRBD1 CASSEGAGGSGYGYTF
NA TRBV5-6 NA CASSDTYGYTF
NA TRBV5-6 TRBD1 CASSLGTGPYEQYF
few TRBV2 NA CASSEWAGSGNQPQHF
NA TRBV6-5 NA CASSPEGVYQPQHF
NA TRBV6-1 TRBD2 CASSVTSGLYNEQFF
NA TRBV6-1 NA CASEVGGGNQPQHF
once TRBV11-1 NA CASSLITGGVYNEQFF
NA TRBV6-5 TRBD2 CASSYLAGAYNEQFF
NA TRBV2 TRBD1 CASSEEGQGNEQFF
NA TRBV10-3 NA CAIRKDTAGTGELFF
once TRBV6-4 TRBD1 CASSERTGPEDYGYTF
NA TRBV7-9 TRBD1 CASSFQGATPRWENGYTF
NA TRBV27 NA CASSLSPDRSFYEQYF
NA TRBV20-1 NA CSAKGYTQYF
NA TRBV5-4 NA CASSLGGSKGEKLFF
NA TRBV7-2 NA CASSLGTGLLYEQYF
NA TRBV19 TRBD1 CASSLGQGIYNEQFF
NA TRBV6-5 TRBD2 CASSYGGDSYEQYF
NA TRBV19 TRBD1 CASSPDRDTEAFF
NA TRBV7-9 TRBD1 CASSLTEDRETEAFF
NA TRBV4-1 NA CASRGPGELFF
NA TRBV10-3 TRBD2 CAISDLGGVDTQYF
NA TRBV10-2 NA CASTWGNSPLHF